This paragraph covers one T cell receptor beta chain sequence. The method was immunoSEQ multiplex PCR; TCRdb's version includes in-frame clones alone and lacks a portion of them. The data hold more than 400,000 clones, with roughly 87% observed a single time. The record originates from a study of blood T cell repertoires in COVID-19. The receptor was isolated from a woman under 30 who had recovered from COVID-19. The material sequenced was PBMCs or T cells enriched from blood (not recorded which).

In nucleotides, the CDR3 is TGCGCCAGCAGGCCCTCCCTCTCGGGAAATCAGCCCCAGCATTTT. Protein product: CASRPSLSGNQPQHF. This sequence joins TRBV5-1 and TRBJ1-5; D not certain. CDR1 and CDR2 from the germline V gene are SGHRS and YFSETQ. This CDR3 has 15 residues. V gave up 5 bases and J gave up 4 bases, with 16 bases separating them.